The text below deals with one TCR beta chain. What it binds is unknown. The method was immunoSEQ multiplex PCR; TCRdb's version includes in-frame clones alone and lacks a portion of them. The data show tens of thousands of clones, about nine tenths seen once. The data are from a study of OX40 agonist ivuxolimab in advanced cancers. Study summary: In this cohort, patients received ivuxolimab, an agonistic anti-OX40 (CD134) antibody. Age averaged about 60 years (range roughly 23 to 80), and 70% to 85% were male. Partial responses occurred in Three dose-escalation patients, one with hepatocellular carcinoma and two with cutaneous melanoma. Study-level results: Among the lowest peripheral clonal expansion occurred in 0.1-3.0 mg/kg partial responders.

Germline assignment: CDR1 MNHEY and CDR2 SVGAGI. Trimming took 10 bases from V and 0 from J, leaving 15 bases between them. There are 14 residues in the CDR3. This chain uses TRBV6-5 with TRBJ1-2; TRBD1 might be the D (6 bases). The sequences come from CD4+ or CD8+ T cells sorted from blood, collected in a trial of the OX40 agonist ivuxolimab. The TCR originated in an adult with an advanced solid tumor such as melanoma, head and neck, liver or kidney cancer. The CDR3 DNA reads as TGTGCCATAACAGGACAGACCGCTAACTATGGCTACACCTTC. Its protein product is CAITGQTANYGYTF.